This TCR beta chain emerged from a study of beta chain features in type 1 diabetes (dated by TCRdb to 2016 to 2019). Looking at the study overall: Mean age, gender distribution, total cell number and subset yield were not different between patients and healthy donors. A total of some 100,000,000 sorted cells were examined across all samples, and a strong correlation was observed between cell number per subset and RNA yield. In the study, recently diagnosed type 1 diabetes patients and matched healthy donors were compared on the TCRB repertoires of their sorted circulating CD4+ T cell subsets. Regulatory and stem cell-like memory subsets were obtained from only 8 patients and about 8 healthy donors, while naive and central memory subsets were obtained from all 30 or so donors.

The High Capacity cDNA Reverse Transcription Kit was used to reverse transcribe all of the isolated RNA, meaning that expressed TCRB transcripts were what got sequenced. Deep immunoSEQ sequencing was performed on naive, central memory and regulatory T cell samples, with an average of approximately 4 million total reads per sample. Sorted cells were lysed in RLT buffer, and RNA was extracted using DNase-treated RNeasy Micro or Mini kits according to cell number. Each cell subset was processed separately to prevent cross-contamination, with patient and healthy donor samples processed together. Using the immunoSEQ multiplex PCR, TCRB sequences were amplified from cDNA into 87-bp fragments spanning the CDR3 region. The amplicons were sequenced using the Illumina HiSeq platform. As for the authors' bioinformatics: Synthetic template baselines were used to correct PCR bias computationally, reads within Hamming distance 2 were collapsed together, and singletons that could not be merged were discarded. Reads were aligned against IMGT to assign V, D and J genes, CDR3 length and insertions or deletions at six rearrangement sites. Within each subset, clonotype counts were normalized to sorted cell number, and only after that were true diversity and Gini coefficients computed with the tcR R package. Repertoire sharing was quantified using the overlap coefficient calculated on TCRB nucleotide sequences. TCRdb's version of the immuneACCESS table is confined to in-frame rearrangements and falls short of the full clone set. An unresolved V gene accounts for under half of the shortfall where checked; the remainder is of unknown origin. V and J calls and clone size follow that table, whereas D and trimming were derived from the DNA. This sample has a few hundred thousand clones in its table, and over 9% of those were observed once. The biggest ten clones account for less than 0.65% of the sample.

From its cysteine to its phenylalanine, the CDR3 spans 13 amino acids. Only the CDR3 portion is preserved as DNA: 39 bases, with reading frame beginning at the first base. CDR1 and CDR2 were assigned from the germline V gene as MDHEN and SYDVKM. Relative to germline, V is missing 10 bases and J is missing 5 bases, with 7 bases of the junction outside any gene match. This clone appeared a few times. Its antigen is currently not known. Base quality data are lacking; no much larger clone is found one base away. What the work shows at the level of the full study, not this receptor alone: Because the HLA sub-analyses included only small numbers of individuals, any influence of HLA type on TCRB rearrangement was left unresolved. Fewer insertions and more nucleotide deletions at VDJ recombination sites were observed in patients with type 1 diabetes, implying thymic rearrangement abnormalities. In all four CD4+ subsets, TCRB CDR3 length was moderately but significantly shorter in type 1 diabetes patients. Shorter templates might be favored by PCR, yet because patient and control samples were amplified and corrected together, any such skew would affect both groups equally. Because cDNA rather than genomic DNA was sequenced, highly expressing activated cells could have been over-represented, although no difference in activation and CD3 levels was found between groups. The naive, central memory and regulatory TCRB repertoires appeared to resemble one another more closely among patients than among healthy donors.

Each donor gave one peripheral blood draw, approximately 100 mL on average, collected into heparinised tubes. A BD FACSAria II was used to sort naive, central memory, regulatory and stem cell-like memory CD4+ T cells with a panel that included CD45RO, CCR7, CD25, CD127, CD95 and CD27. Every sorted population had a purity above 98%. PBMCs were isolated immediately by Lymphoprep density gradient centrifugation and stained directly without culture. So that batch effects would be minimized, each experiment stained and sorted samples in pairs, pairing one healthy donor with one patient. Sequencing used central memory CD4+ T cells from blood. The chain is assembled from TRBV28 and TRBJ2-5; 10 bases in the junction line up with TRBD2. The clonotype was recovered from a man in his thirties or forties with type 1 diabetes. The CDR3 reads CATSGRARETQYF. DNA sequence: TGTGCCACAAGCGGGAGGGCCAGGGAGACCCAGTACTTC.